Each of the 28 T cell receptor beta chains below was sequenced from the same sample in a study of brain T cells in children with intractable seizures. Time point given: blood from clinic visit 5 months post-surgery; TSC patient then seizure free. Profiled with immunoSEQ multiplex PCR; TCRdb holds only in-frame clones, not every one. Of 340,000 or so clones in the sample, over 90% were seen once. The sample was peripheral blood, taken roughly 5 months after surgery. Receptors were obtained from a boy younger than two with tuberous sclerosis and intractable seizures.

This chain's CDR3 is CASSRTGRGEKLFF. The CDR3 DNA follows: TGTGCCAGCAGCCGGACAGGGAGGGGAGAAAAACTGTTTTTT. The chain combines TRBV11-2 with TRBJ1-4, with TRBD1 matching over 8 bases. Looked up from germline, CDR1 is SGHAT and CDR2 is FQNNGV. Losses at the gene ends were 5 bases for V and 8 bases for J; bases not matched to a gene: 7. The CDR3 runs to 14 residues.

This chain connects TRBV7-9 to TRBJ2-3; D gene ambiguous. The CDR3 covers 13 residues. The germline V gene has CDR1 SEHNR and CDR2 FQNEAQ (reference sequence). The V end was cut by 1 base, the J end by 3 bases, with 5 bases between. CDR3 protein: CASSLGVTDTQYF. CDR3 nucleotide sequence: TGTGCCAGCAGCTTAGGAGTAACAGATACGCAGTATTTT.

This chain connects TRBV5-5 to TRBJ2-3; 10 positions agree with TRBD2. CDR3 length equals 16 residues. Germline lookup yields CDR1 SGHKS and CDR2 YYEKEE (reference sequence). The junction had 11 bases not matched to a gene; V was cut back by 5 bases and J by 5 bases. The chain's CDR3 is CASRVLAGEGLDTQYF. CDR3 bases: TGTGCCAGCAGGGTGCTAGCGGGAGAGGGGTTAGATACGCAGTATTTT.

Here the CDR3 reads CASSRSGTSGRYNEQFF. The CDR3 DNA is TGTGCCAGTAGTAGATCCGGGACTAGCGGGAGGTACAATGAGCAGTTCTTC. The rearrangement links TRBV19 to TRBJ2-1; 15 bases agree with TRBD2. In germline, CDR1 is LNHDA, CDR2 SQIVND (reference sequence). Trimming removed 4 bases from V and 4 bases from J; junction bases left unmatched: 5. The CDR3 loop spans 17 amino acids.

The chain employs TRBV4-2 and TRBJ1-2; TRBD1 aligns across 8 bases. Unmatched junction bases numbered 3, after V lost 2 bases and J lost 7 bases. The CDR3 is made up of 13 amino acids. Per germline, CDR1 LGHNA and CDR2 YNFKEQ. CDR3: CASSQPGTGGYTF. The CDR3 DNA reads TGTGCCAGCAGCCAACCCGGGACAGGTGGCTACACCTTC.

This rearrangement joins TRBV6-5 to TRBJ1-2; D might be TRBD1 (5 bases). The germline V and J ends were trimmed by 0 bases and 7 bases, with 15 bases remaining between them. The CDR3 covers 15 residues. CDR1 and CDR2 (germline): MNHEY, SVGAGI. CDR3 region: CASSYSMGGGRGYTF. For the CDR3, the DNA is TGTGCCAGCAGTTACTCGATGGGGGGTGGACGTGGCTACACCTTC.

The gene calls are TRBV11-2 and TRBJ2-7, with D unresolved. The V end was cut by 1 base, the J end by 2 bases, with 6 bases between. Germline lookup yields CDR1 SGHAT and CDR2 FQNNGV. CDR3 length equals 13 residues. CDR3 sequence: CASSLVGTYEQYF. Here the CDR3 DNA reads TGTGCCAGCAGCTTAGTGGGGACCTACGAGCAGTACTTC.

The table lists this clone with a count of one. The chain has TRBV11-3 and TRBJ1-1; D gene unclear. CDR3 size: 13 residues. Trimming took off 0 bases at V and 0 bases at J, with 2 bases between the two ends. CDR1 is SGHNT, CDR2 YENEEA, per germline. In DNA, the CDR3 is TGTGCCAGCAGCTTAGATTTGAACACTGAAGCTTTCTTT. This sequence encodes CASSLDLNTEAFF.

In its sample, this clone was seen a few times. This chain joins TRBV7-8 and TRBJ1-3; D unresolved. Per germline, CDR1 SGHVS and CDR2 FQNEAQ. The CDR3 has 15 residues. Trimming took 4 bases from V and 7 from J, leaving 17 bases between them. This chain's CDR3 is CASSSLSDSRNTIYF. CDR3 DNA: TGTGCCAGCAGCTCTCTCTCGGACTCCCGGAACACCATATATTTT.

This rearrangement joins TRBV5-6 to TRBJ1-5; D is undetermined. CDR3 length: 15 amino acids. Germline lookup yields CDR1 SGHDT and CDR2 YYEEEE. V was shortened by 0 bases and J by 3 bases, with 10 bases between the two germline ends. This chain's CDR3 is CASSLGAAPNQPQHF. CDR3 coding DNA: TGTGCCAGCAGCTTGGGGGCCGCGCCCAATCAGCCCCAGCATTTT. The variable domain in full, with the rest retrieved from reference TRBV5-6 and TRBJ1-5, is DAGVTQSPTHLIKTRGQQVTLRCSPKSGHDTVSWYQQALGQGPQFIFQYYEEEERQRGNFPDRFSGHQFPNYSSELNVNALLLGDSALYLCASSLGAAPNQPQHFGDGTRLSIL.

Comments on this clone: One end of the junction varies from germline; a read error may be responsible. This sequence joins TRBV19 and TRBJ2-7, with 7 bases that match TRBD1. There are 15 residues in the CDR3. Germline CDR1 reads LNHDA; CDR2 reads SQIVND (reference sequence). CDR3 residues: CASSNLDRLPYGQYF. Here the CDR3 DNA reads TGTGCCAGTAGTAATCTGGACAGGCTCCCCTACGGGCAGTACTTC.

CDR3 residues: CASSMEGWSNQPQHF. CDR3 DNA sequence: TGTGCCAGCAGCATGGAGGGTTGGAGCAATCAGCCCCAGCATTTT. The rearrangement joins TRBV27 to TRBJ1-5; D unclear. This CDR3 region has 15 residues. The germline V gene encodes CDR1 MNHEY and CDR2 SMNVEV (reference sequence). V was shortened by 6 bases and J by 1 base, with 13 bases between the two germline ends.

This chain uses TRBV3-1 (or the pseudogene TRBV3-2) with TRBJ1-3; no clear D gene. The V end was cut by 0 bases, the J end by 3 bases, with 6 bases between. The length of the CDR3 is 14 residues. CDR1 and CDR2 (germline): LGHDT, YNNKEL (reference sequence). This CDR3 reads CASSQEGGGNTIYF. The CDR3 DNA is TGTGCCAGCAGCCAAGAGGGTGGTGGAAACACCATATATTTT.

The rearrangement links TRBV5-3 to TRBJ2-7; D unclear. TRBV5-3 is an open reading frame whose function is uncertain. The V gene lost 4 bases and the J gene lost 5 bases, with 22 bases spanning the gap. CDR3 length: 16 amino acids. The CDR3 sequence: CARSPCRAPIYHEQYF. The CDR3 region has the DNA TGTGCCAGAAGCCCTTGCCGGGCTCCGATCTACCACGAGCAGTACTTC.

The V and J genes are TRBV29-1 and TRBJ2-2; D unresolved. The V gene lost 0 bases and the J gene lost 7 bases, with 12 bases spanning the gap. The CDR3 sequence is 14 residues long. The V gene's germline CDR1 is SQVTM and CDR2 ANQGSEA. The CDR3 DNA reads as TGCAGCGTTGAAGAAACAGCCAGTCACGGGGAGCTGTTTTTT. This sequence encodes CSVEETASHGELFF.

This chain connects TRBV18 to TRBJ1-1; D may be TRBD1 (5 bases). The V end was cut by 5 bases, the J end by 9 bases, with 13 bases between. The CDR3 contains 12 residues. Germline V gene sequence: CDR1 KGHSH, CDR2 LQKENI. This CDR3 is CASSTRQSKAFF. The CDR3 DNA follows: TGTGCCAGCTCAACCAGACAGTCTAAAGCTTTCTTT.

This chain uses TRBV29-1 with TRBJ1-2; D unclear. CDR1 and CDR2 (germline): SQVTM, ANQGSEA. This CDR3 contains 9 residues. V was shortened by 0 bases and J by 7 bases, with 0 bases between the two germline ends. The CDR3 DNA is TGCAGCGTTGAAGATGGCTACACCTTC. Protein product: CSVEDGYTF.

This chain joins TRBV13 and TRBJ2-7; no clear D. The V and J ends lost 0 bases and 2 bases respectively, with 11 bases between them. This CDR3 has 15 amino acids. CDR1 is PRHDT, CDR2 FYEKMQ, per germline (reference sequence). The CDR3 DNA sequence: TGTGCCAGCAGCTTAGGGGGCAGGAGTCCCTACGAGCAGTACTTC. Translating it yields CASSLGGRSPYEQYF.

This sequence joins TRBV7-9 and TRBJ2-3, with TRBD2 matching 7 bases. Germline loops: CDR1 SEHNR, CDR2 FQNEAQ (reference sequence). V shed 9 bases and J 3 bases; nucleotides not matched to a gene: 6. There are 13 residues in the CDR3. CDR3 residues: CARVGGSTDTQYF. The DNA of the CDR3 is TGTGCCAGGGTGGGCGGGAGTACAGATACGCAGTATTTT.

The rearrangement joins TRBV21-1 to TRBJ1-2. TRBV21-1 has pseudogene status. The CDR3 has 12 residues. The CDR3 region is CASSKSRGPYTF. The CDR3 region has the DNA TGTGCCAGCAGCAAATCCCGAGGCCCCTACACCTTC.

The chain combines TRBV6-5 with TRBJ1-5; D unresolved. The CDR3 runs 14 residues. Per the germline V gene, CDR1 is MNHEY and CDR2 is SVGAGI. Trimming removed 6 bases at V and 6 bases at J, with 15 bases between. The CDR3 protein is CASRATSSGQPQHF. In DNA form, the CDR3 reads TGTGCCAGCAGAGCGACTTCATCGGGTCAGCCCCAGCATTTT.

The rearrangement uses TRBV11-2 and TRBJ2-1; 8 nucleotides align to TRBD2. V lost 1 base to trimming and J lost 2 bases; unmatched junction nucleotides: 1. In germline, CDR1 is SGHAT, CDR2 FQNNGV. The CDR3 extends over 15 amino acids. In DNA, the CDR3 is TGTGCCAGCAGCTTAGCGGGAGGGCCCTACAATGAGCAGTTCTTC. This encodes CASSLAGGPYNEQFF.

J is TRBJ2-7 and V is TRBV4-2; D remains ambiguous. Trimming stripped 1 base from V and 9 bases from J, with 7 bases between. Germline V CDR1 and CDR2: LGHNA, YNFKEQ. The CDR3 covers 11 residues. In nucleotides, the CDR3 is TGTGCCAGCAGCCAAGGACCTTGGCAGTACTTC. This gives the protein CASSQGPWQYF.

The chain uses TRBV19 and TRBJ1-1, with D possibly TRBD1 on 5 matching bases. The CDR3 contains 16 residues. Germline V gene lookup returns CDR1 LNHDA and CDR2 SQIVND (reference sequence). The ends were cut back, 5 bases at V and 4 bases at J, with 20 bases in the middle. The CDR3, as DNA: TGTGCCAGTAGTTTTTCAGCGGGGCCGGGGGGCACTGAAGCTTTCTTT. It codes for CASSFSAGPGGTEAFF.

This chain links TRBV4-1 with TRBJ1-3; D gene unclear. V was clipped by 1 base and J by 4 bases, with 8 bases between them. The CDR3 has 14 residues. Germline assignment: CDR1 MGHRA and CDR2 YSYEKL. The CDR3 loop reads CASSQGLRGNTIYF. CDR3 bases: TGCGCCAGCAGCCAAGGTCTCAGGGGAAACACCATATATTTT.

The V and J genes are TRBV13 and TRBJ2-1; 7 positions agree with TRBD1. V shed 6 bases and J 6 bases; nucleotides not matched to a gene: 2. This CDR3 has 12 amino acids. Germline V gene lookup returns CDR1 PRHDT and CDR2 FYEKMQ (reference sequence). The CDR3 region is CASRTGLNEQFF. In DNA, the CDR3 is TGTGCCAGCAGGACAGGGCTCAATGAGCAGTTCTTC.

This sequence joins TRBV29-1 and TRBJ2-5; D possibly uses TRBD1 or TRBD2 (5 bases each). Trimming cost V 0 bases and J 6 bases, with 20 bases left between them. CDR3 length: 16 amino acids. Germline lookup yields CDR1 SQVTM and CDR2 ANQGSEA. CDR3 region: CSVEDLFQGEGKTQYF. Here the CDR3 DNA reads TGCAGCGTTGAAGATTTATTTCAGGGAGAGGGGAAGACCCAGTACTTC.

On this clone itself: The same CDR3 also results from other DNA sequences found in this sample. J is TRBJ2-3 and V is TRBV6-5, with 9 bases that match TRBD2. This CDR3 spans 14 amino acids. Germline lookup yields CDR1 MNHEY and CDR2 SVGAGI. V shed 4 bases and J 1 base; nucleotides not matched to a gene: 0. The CDR3 reads CASSLAGGTDTQYF. In nucleotides, the CDR3 is TGTGCCAGCAGTTTAGCGGGAGGCACAGATACGCAGTATTTT.